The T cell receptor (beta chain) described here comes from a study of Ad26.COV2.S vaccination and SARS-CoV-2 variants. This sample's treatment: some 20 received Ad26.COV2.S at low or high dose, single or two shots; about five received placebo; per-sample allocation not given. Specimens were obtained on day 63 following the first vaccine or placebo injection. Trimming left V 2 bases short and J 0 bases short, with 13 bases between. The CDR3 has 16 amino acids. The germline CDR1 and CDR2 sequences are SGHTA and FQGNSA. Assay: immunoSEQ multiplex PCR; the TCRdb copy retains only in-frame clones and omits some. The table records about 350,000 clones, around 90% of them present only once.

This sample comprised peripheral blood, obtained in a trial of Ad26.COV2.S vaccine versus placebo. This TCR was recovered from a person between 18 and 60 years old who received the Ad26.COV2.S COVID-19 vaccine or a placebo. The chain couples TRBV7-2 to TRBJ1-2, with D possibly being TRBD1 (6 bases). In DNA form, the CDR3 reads TGTGCCAGCAGCTTATCGGGGGCGGAAGCTAACTATGGCTACACCTTC. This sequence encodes CASSLSGAEANYGYTF.